The 12 T cell receptor beta chains below were found in one sample sequenced in a study of CD8 T cells in Susac syndrome. RNA totalling roughly 0.45 to 1 ug underwent reverse transcription with random hexamers. One entry per CDR3 protein, called by TCRdb with MiXCR from the immunoSEQ multiplex PCR reads. The table includes 330,000 or so distinct CDR3 sequences, roughly 85% detected once. The material sequenced was CD8+ T cells from PBMCs. These TCRs come from a human donor with multiple sclerosis.

The CDR3 is CATSDTGQGLMYGQFF. In DNA, the CDR3 is TGTGCCACCAGTGATACCGGACAGGGGTTAATGTATGGGCAGTTCTTC. The chain carries TRBV24-1 and TRBJ2-1; 9 bases line up with TRBD1. The CDR3 has 16 amino acids. Germline V CDR1 and CDR2: KGHDR, SFDVKD. The V and J ends lost 3 bases and 12 bases, in that order; junction bases with no gene match: 14.

The rearrangement links TRBV6-2 or TRBV6-3 to TRBJ2-7; TRBD2 matches at 9 bases. With 2 bases clipped from V and 7 bases from J, the junction kept 12 bases outside the gene matches. The CDR3 totals 16 residues. CDR1 and CDR2 (germline): MNHEY, SVGEGT. The CDR3 region is CASSYGTSTLKGEQYF. Here the CDR3 DNA reads TGTGCCAGCAGTTACGGGACTAGCACACTAAAGGGAGAGCAGTACTTC.

The J gene is TRBJ2-5, the V gene TRBV20-1, with unresolved D. Germline V gene data show CDR1 as DFQATT and CDR2 as SNEGSKA (reference sequence). This CDR3 has 16 amino acids. Trimming cost V 1 base and J 0 bases, with 15 bases left between them. CDR3 in amino acids: CSARALFGENQETQYF. Written as DNA, the CDR3 is TGCAGTGCTAGAGCCCTTTTTGGAGAGAACCAAGAGACCCAGTACTTC.

V usage is TRBV6-1 and J usage is TRBJ1-1; TRBD1 might be the D (6 bases). Germline loops: CDR1 MNHNS, CDR2 SASEGT. CDR3 length: 14 residues. V dropped 6 bases and J dropped 4 bases, with 15 bases sitting between them. The CDR3 spells CASSLGGGSTEAFF. The CDR3 DNA reads as TGTGCCAGCAGCCTAGGAGGGGGGTCCACTGAAGCTTTCTTT.

The V call is TRBV27, the J call TRBJ2-2; TRBD1 matches 10 bases. Germline V CDR1 and CDR2: MNHEY, SMNVEV (reference sequence). V lost 3 bases to trimming and J lost 5 bases; unmatched junction nucleotides: 12. The CDR3 has 18 amino acids. The CDR3 sequence: CASSLVPPGQGRTGELFF. CDR3 sequence (DNA): TGTGCCAGCAGTTTGGTGCCCCCGGGACAGGGGCGAACCGGGGAGCTGTTTTTT.

In this sample, this clonotype turned up a few times. The chain joins TRBV6-5 to TRBJ2-7; D is possibly TRBD2 (6 bases). The CDR3 length is 14 residues. Germline-derived CDR1 and CDR2 are MNHEY and SVGAGI. Trimming left V 0 bases short and J 4 bases short, with 10 bases between. CDR3 sequence (DNA): TGTGCCAGCAGTTACTCCGCGGGACCATACGAGCAGTACTTC. It specifies CASSYSAGPYEQYF.

The genes are TRBV20-1 and TRBJ1-5; the match to TRBD1 covers 7 bases. Germline CDR1 DFQATT, CDR2 SNEGSKA (reference sequence). The V gene end was trimmed by 5 bases and the J gene end by 2 bases; junction bases not matched to a gene: 0. The length of the CDR3 is 12 residues. For the CDR3, the DNA is TGCAGTGCTGGACAGGGCAATCAGCCCCAGCATTTT. This sequence encodes CSAGQGNQPQHF.

The CDR3 coding sequence is TGTGCCATCAGTGAGTCCCGACAGGTTCCCAATCAGCCCCAGCATTTT. This translates into CAISESRQVPNQPQHF. The chain has TRBV10-3 and TRBJ1-5; perhaps TRBD1 as D (6 bases). V was shortened by 0 bases and J by 3 bases, with 12 bases between the two germline ends. CDR1 and CDR2 (germline): ENHRY, SYGVKD. The CDR3 is made up of 16 amino acids.

This CDR3 is CASSYSPGLYEQYF. CDR3 nucleotide sequence: TGTGCCAGCAGTTACTCCCCAGGACTCTACGAGCAGTACTTC. J is TRBJ2-7 and V is TRBV6-5, with a weak D call TRBD2 (5 bases). The CDR3 consists of 14 residues. V was pared by 0 bases and J by 3 bases, with 9 bases between. Germline V lookup: CDR1 MNHEY, CDR2 SVGAGI.

V usage is TRBV5-1 and J usage is TRBJ2-7, with a tentative D call TRBD1 (6 bases). The CDR3 is 16 amino acids. The V gene's germline CDR1 is SGHRS and CDR2 YFSETQ. V was trimmed by 6 bases and J by 1 base, leaving 20 bases between them. The chain's CDR3 is CASTWGPRGTSYEQYF. The CDR3 DNA sequence: TGCGCCAGCACCTGGGGCCCCAGGGGTACGTCCTACGAGCAGTACTTC. The full variable domain, rest sourced from reference TRBV5-1 and TRBJ2-7, is KAGVTQTPRYLIKTRGQQVTLSCSPISGHRSVSWYQQTPGQGLQFLFEYFSETQRNKGNFPGRFSGRQFSNSRSEMNVSTLELGDSALYLCASTWGPRGTSYEQYFGPGTRLTVT.

This clonotype was counted only a few times. The chain has TRBV5-4 and TRBJ2-6; D remains unclear. Germline V lookup: CDR1 SGHNT, CDR2 YYREEE (reference sequence). V was clipped by 4 bases and J by 10 bases, with 15 bases between them. CDR3 length: 14 residues. As DNA, the CDR3 is TGTGCCAGCAGCCCGACGAGCAACGTTAACGTCCTGACTTTC. This translates into CASSPTSNVNVLTF.

The DNA of the CDR3 is TGTGCCAGCAGTACCGGGAAGAAAGCTTTCTTT. Protein sequence: CASSTGKKAFF. V is TRBV6-5 and J is TRBJ1-1; D is undetermined. From germline, CDR1 is MNHEY and CDR2 SVGAGI. The CDR3 has 11 amino acids. Between the trimmed V and J ends, which lost 5 bases and 9 bases, there was a span of 10 bases.